This is a list of T cell receptor beta chains from one sample in a study of T-cell memory formation after mild COVID-19. TCRdb processed the 5' RACE reads anew with MiXCR; each CDR3 protein has one entry. The sample has over 150,000 distinct CDR3 sequences, roughly 20% seen once. The material sequenced was PBMCs or a T cell subset sorted from them (not recorded which). These receptors came from a man between 18 and 35 years old who had mild COVID-19 (a few samples of this study predate the infection). Cell type and time point are not known. The CDR3 runs from the conserved cysteine through the conserved F or W. D genes are given only for firm matches. Expanded clones are given a class, and other clones once, few, many or no size at all.

V	D	J	size	CDR3	DNA
TRBV20-1	NA	TRBJ2-1	NA	CSARDPAGSDNEQFF	TGCAGTGCTAGAGATCCCGCGGGATCCGACAATGAGCAGTTCTTC
TRBV4-1	NA	TRBJ2-3	few	CASSQDGPALSTDTQYF	TGCGCCAGCAGCCAAGATGGGCCAGCTCTTAGCACAGATACGCAGTATTTT
TRBV15	TRBD1	TRBJ2-1	few	CATSSSHSGGAADEQFF	TGTGCCACCAGCAGTAGCCACTCAGGGGGCGCCGCCGATGAGCAGTTCTTC
TRBV5-1	NA	TRBJ2-7	NA	CASSSQGDEQYF	TGCGCCAGCAGCTCTCAGGGAGACGAGCAGTACTTC
TRBV30	TRBD1	TRBJ2-7	NA	CAWRETGGIPYEQYF	TGTGCCTGGAGGGAAACAGGGGGCATCCCCTACGAGCAGTACTTC
TRBV4-2	NA	TRBJ2-2	NA	CASSQDVGANTGELFF	TGTGCCAGCAGCCAAGATGTAGGGGCGAACACCGGGGAGCTGTTTTTT
TRBV23-1	NA	TRBJ1-1	NA	CASIPQGMNTEAFF	TGCGCCAGCATCCCACAGGGAATGAACACTGAAGCTTTCTTT
TRBV12-3/TRBV12-4	TRBD1	TRBJ1-6	few	CASSGGTAADSYNSPLHF	TGTGCCAGCAGCGGGGGGACAGCGGCCGACTCCTATAATTCACCCCTCCACTTT
TRBV7-2	TRBD2	TRBJ2-3	few	CASSQRLAGGRTDTQYF	TGTGCCAGCAGCCAAAGACTAGCGGGGGGCCGAACAGATACGCAGTATTTT
TRBV4-1	NA	TRBJ2-5	many	CASSQDIVAGQETQYF	TGCGCCAGCAGCCAAGATATCGTAGCCGGGCAAGAGACCCAGTACTTC
TRBV5-6	NA	TRBJ1-2	NA	CASSLFHYGYTF	TGTGCCAGCAGCTTGTTCCACTATGGCTACACCTTC
TRBV20-1	NA	TRBJ1-4	few	CSAPVDVTNEKLFF	TGCAGTGCCCCAGTCGACGTAACTAATGAAAAACTGTTTTTT
TRBV12-3/TRBV12-4	NA	TRBJ1-5	once	CASRGDSNQPQHF	TGTGCCAGCAGGGGGGATAGCAATCAGCCCCAGCATTTT
TRBV5-5	TRBD1	TRBJ2-5	many	CASSFPTGVDETQYF	TGTGCCAGCAGCTTCCCAACAGGGGTAGACGAGACCCAGTACTTC
TRBV5-1	NA	TRBJ2-2	few	CASSLVAARTGELFF	TGCGCCAGCAGCTTGGTTGCGGCTAGGACCGGGGAGCTGTTTTTT
TRBV11-2	TRBD1	TRBJ2-1	few	CASSTRQGLFNEQFF	TGTGCCAGCAGCACCCGACAGGGGCTTTTCAATGAGCAGTTCTTC
TRBV7-2	NA	TRBJ2-5	few	CASSFGRSNQETQYF	TGTGCCAGCAGCTTCGGGCGGAGCAACCAAGAGACCCAGTACTTC
TRBV5-1	NA	TRBJ1-1	few	CASSLAGPGVNTEAFF	TGCGCCAGCAGCTTGGCCGGGCCGGGAGTGAACACTGAAGCTTTCTTT
TRBV5-1	NA	TRBJ2-1	few	CASSLVGDSNEQFF	TGCGCCAGCAGCTTGGTCGGGGACTCGAATGAGCAGTTCTTC
TRBV5-1	TRBD2	TRBJ2-1	few	CASSLLAGLYNEQFF	TGCGCCAGCAGCTTACTAGCGGGGCTCTACAATGAGCAGTTCTTC
TRBV7-2	NA	TRBJ2-7	many	CASSSVPTYEQYF	TGTGCCAGCAGCTCAGTCCCGACCTACGAGCAGTACTTC
TRBV7-8	TRBD2	TRBJ2-2	NA	CASSPRGSGVGELFF	TGTGCCAGCAGCCCGCGGGGGTCCGGAGTCGGGGAGCTGTTTTTT